This TCR beta chain originates from a study of blood T cell repertoires in COVID-19. Across the whole study: Sample material is recorded as cDNA or gDNA derived from T cells, B-cell-depleted T cells, or PBMCs.

Those enrolled, adults aged roughly 18 to 95 years, came from about two dozen US areas. Assignments of participants to cohorts depended upon their own reported clinical history. Only in-frame clones appear in the TCRdb table, and some are missing; sequencing was by immunoSEQ multiplex PCR. The sample lists just over 300,000 clones, nearly 90% occurring once. Germline V CDR1 and CDR2: SGHRS, YFSETQ. Germline trimming cut 4 bases from V and 3 bases from J; bases unmatched to any gene: 5. This CDR3 has 15 residues. The J gene is TRBJ2-2, the V gene TRBV5-1; 8 positions agree with TRBD1. The TCR originated in a woman in her late teens or twenties with acute COVID-19. Sample: PBMCs or T cells enriched from blood (not recorded which). CDR3 bases: TGCGCCAGCAGCCCTGGACAGGGATACACCGGGGAGCTGTTTTTT. Its translation is CASSPGQGYTGELFF. The variable domain in full, completed from reference TRBV5-1 and TRBJ2-2, reads KAGVTQTPRYLIKTRGQQVTLSCSPISGHRSVSWYQQTPGQGLQFLFEYFSETQRNKGNFPGRFSGRQFSNSRSEMNVSTLELGDSALYLCASSPGQGYTGELFFGEGSRLTVL.